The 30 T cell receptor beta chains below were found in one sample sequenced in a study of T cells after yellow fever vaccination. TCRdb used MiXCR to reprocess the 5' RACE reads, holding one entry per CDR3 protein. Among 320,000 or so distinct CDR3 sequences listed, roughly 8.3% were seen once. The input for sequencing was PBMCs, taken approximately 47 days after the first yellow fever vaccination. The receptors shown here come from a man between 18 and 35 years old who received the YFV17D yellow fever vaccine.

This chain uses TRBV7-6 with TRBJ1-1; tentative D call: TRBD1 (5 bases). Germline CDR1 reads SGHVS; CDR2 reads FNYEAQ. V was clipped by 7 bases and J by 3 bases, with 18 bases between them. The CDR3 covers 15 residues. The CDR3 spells CASTPGAGSYTEAFF. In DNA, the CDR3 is TGTGCCAGCACCCCTGGGGCAGGATCGTACACTGAAGCTTTCTTT.

The chain's CDR3 is CSARGEGTEAFF. The CDR3 coding sequence is TGCAGTGCTAGAGGAGAGGGAACTGAAGCTTTCTTT. The V call is TRBV20-1, the J call TRBJ1-1; D gene ambiguous. This CDR3 comprises 12 residues. CDR1 DFQATT and CDR2 SNEGSKA come from the germline V gene (reference sequence). The V end was cut by 1 base, the J end by 5 bases, with 8 bases between.

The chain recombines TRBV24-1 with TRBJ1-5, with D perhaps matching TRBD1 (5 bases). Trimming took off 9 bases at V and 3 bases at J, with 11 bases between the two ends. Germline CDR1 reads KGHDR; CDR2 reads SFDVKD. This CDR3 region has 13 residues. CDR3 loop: CATGGQNNQPQHF. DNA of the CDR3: TGTGCCACCGGGGGTCAGAACAATCAGCCCCAGCATTTT.

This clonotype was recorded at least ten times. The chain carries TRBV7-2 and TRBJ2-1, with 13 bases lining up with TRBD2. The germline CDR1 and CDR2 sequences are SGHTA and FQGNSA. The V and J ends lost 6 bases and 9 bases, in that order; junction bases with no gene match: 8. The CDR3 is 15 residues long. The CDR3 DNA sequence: TGTGCCAGCAGTGAAACTAGCGGGGGGGCTCGTGAGCAGTTCTTC. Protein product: CASSETSGGAREQFF.

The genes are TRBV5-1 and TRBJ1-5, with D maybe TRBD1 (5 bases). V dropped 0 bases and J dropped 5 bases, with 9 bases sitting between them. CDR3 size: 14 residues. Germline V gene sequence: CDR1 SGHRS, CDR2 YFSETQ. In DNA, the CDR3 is TGCGCCAGCAGCTTGGCCCCGGGGGATCAGCCCCAGCATTTT. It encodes CASSLAPGDQPQHF.

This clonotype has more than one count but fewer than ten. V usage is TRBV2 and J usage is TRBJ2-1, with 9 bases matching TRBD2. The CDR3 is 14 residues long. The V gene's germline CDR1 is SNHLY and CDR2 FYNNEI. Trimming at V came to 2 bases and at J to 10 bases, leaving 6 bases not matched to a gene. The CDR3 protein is CASSESGGTSEQFF. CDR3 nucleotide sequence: TGTGCCAGCAGTGAAAGCGGGGGGACGTCAGAGCAGTTCTTC. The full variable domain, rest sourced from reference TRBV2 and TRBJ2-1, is EPEVTQTPSHQVTQMGQEVILRCVPISNHLYFYWYRQILGQKVEFLVSFYNNEISEKSEIFDDQFSVERPDGSNFTLKIRSTKLEDSAMYFCASSESGGTSEQFFGPGTRLTVL.

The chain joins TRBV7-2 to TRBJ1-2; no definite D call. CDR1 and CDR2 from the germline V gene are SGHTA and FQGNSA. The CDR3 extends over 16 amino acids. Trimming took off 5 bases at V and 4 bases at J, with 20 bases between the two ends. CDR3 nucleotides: TGTGCCAGCAGCGCCTTCCTTGAGGGAGGATCCTATGGCTACACCTTC. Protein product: CASSAFLEGGSYGYTF.

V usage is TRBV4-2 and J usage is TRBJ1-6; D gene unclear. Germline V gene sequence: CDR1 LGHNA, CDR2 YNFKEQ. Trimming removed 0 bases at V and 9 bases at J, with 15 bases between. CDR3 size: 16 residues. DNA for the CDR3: TGTGCCAGCAGCCAAGACCATCCGGAGACCGGTTCACCCCTCCACTTT. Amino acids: CASSQDHPETGSPLHF.

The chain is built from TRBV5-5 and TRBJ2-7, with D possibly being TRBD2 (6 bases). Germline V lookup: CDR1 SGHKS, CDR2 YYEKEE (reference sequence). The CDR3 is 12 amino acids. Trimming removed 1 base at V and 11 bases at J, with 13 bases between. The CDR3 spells CASSLTREKKYF. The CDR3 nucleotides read TGTGCCAGCAGCTTGACCCGGGAGAAAAAGTACTTC.

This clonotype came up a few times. The DNA of the CDR3 is TGCGCCAGCAGCCGCGAAGCCACAGATACGCAGTATTTT. As protein: CASSREATDTQYF. The J gene is TRBJ2-3, the V gene TRBV5-1; no clear D. Germline V gives CDR1 SGHRS, CDR2 YFSETQ. The V gene lost 4 bases and the J gene lost 2 bases, with 8 bases spanning the gap. CDR3 length equals 13 residues. The entire variable domain, with the rest obtained from reference TRBV5-1 and TRBJ2-3, is as follows: KAGVTQTPRYLIKTRGQQVTLSCSPISGHRSVSWYQQTPGQGLQFLFEYFSETQRNKGNFPGRFSGRQFSNSRSEMNVSTLELGDSALYLCASSREATDTQYFGPGTRLTVL.

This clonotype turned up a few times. In DNA, the CDR3 is TGTGCCTGGAGTCCCTCCTACGAGCAGTACTTC. Amino acids: CAWSPSYEQYF. This chain joins TRBV30 and TRBJ2-7, with unresolved D. V was pared by 2 bases and J by 0 bases, with 2 bases between. The CDR3 is 11 residues long. The germline CDR1 and CDR2 sequences are GTSNPN and SVGIG (reference sequence).

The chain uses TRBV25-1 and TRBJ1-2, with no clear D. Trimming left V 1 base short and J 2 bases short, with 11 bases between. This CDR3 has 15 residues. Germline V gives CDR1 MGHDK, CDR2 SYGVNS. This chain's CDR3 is CASSEWSQPNYGYTF. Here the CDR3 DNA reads TGTGCCAGCAGTGAATGGAGTCAACCGAACTATGGCTACACCTTC.

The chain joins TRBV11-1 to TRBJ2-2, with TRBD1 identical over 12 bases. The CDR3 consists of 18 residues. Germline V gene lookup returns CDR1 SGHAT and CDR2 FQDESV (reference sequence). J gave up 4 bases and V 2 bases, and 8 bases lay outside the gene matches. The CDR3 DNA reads TGTGCCAGCAGCTTAACCGGGACAGGGGGCCGAGGCACCGGGGAGCTGTTTTTT. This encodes CASSLTGTGGRGTGELFF.

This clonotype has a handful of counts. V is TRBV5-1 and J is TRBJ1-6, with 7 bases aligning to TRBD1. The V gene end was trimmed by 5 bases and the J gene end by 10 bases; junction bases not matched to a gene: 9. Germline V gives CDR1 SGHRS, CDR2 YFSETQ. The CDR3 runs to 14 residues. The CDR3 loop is CASSIDRVKSPLHF. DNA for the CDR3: TGCGCCAGCAGTATAGACAGGGTAAAATCACCCCTCCACTTT.

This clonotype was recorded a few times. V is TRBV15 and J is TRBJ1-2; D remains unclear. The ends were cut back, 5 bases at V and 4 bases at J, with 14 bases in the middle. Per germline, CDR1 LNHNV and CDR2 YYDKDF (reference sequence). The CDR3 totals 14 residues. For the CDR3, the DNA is TGTGCCACCAGCTCATACAGTGCGCCCTATGGCTACACCTTC. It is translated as CATSSYSAPYGYTF.

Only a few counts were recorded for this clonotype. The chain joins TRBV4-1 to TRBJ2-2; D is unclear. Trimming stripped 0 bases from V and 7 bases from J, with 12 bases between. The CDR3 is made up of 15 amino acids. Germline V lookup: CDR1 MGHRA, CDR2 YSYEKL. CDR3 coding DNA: TGCGCCAGCAGCCAAGAGCCCGCCCGGGTCGGGGAGCTGTTTTTT. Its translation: CASSQEPARVGELFF.

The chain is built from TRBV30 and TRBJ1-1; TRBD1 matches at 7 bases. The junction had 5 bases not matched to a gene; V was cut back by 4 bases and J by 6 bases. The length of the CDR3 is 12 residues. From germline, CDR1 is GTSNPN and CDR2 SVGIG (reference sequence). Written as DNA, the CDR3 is TGTGCCTGGACCAGACAGGGACCTGAAGCTTTCTTT. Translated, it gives CAWTRQGPEAFF.

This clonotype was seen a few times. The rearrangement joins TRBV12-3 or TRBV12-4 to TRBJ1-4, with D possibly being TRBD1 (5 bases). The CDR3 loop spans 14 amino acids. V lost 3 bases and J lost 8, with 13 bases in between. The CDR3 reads CASSLLGVEEKLFF. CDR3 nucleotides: TGTGCCAGCAGTTTGTTGGGGGTCGAGGAAAAACTGTTTTTT.

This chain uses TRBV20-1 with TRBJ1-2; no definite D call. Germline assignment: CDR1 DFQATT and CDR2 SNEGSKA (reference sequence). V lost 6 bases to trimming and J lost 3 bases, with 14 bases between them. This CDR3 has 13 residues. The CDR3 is CSASVDGYYGYTF. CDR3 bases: TGCAGTGCCAGTGTGGACGGCTACTATGGCTACACCTTC.

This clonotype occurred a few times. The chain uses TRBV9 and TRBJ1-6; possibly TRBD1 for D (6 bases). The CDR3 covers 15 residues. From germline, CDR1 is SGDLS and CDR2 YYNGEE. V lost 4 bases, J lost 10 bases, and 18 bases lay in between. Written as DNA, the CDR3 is TGTGCCAGCAGCACGGATGGGGGCAGGGCCTCACCCCTCCACTTT. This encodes CASSTDGGRASPLHF.

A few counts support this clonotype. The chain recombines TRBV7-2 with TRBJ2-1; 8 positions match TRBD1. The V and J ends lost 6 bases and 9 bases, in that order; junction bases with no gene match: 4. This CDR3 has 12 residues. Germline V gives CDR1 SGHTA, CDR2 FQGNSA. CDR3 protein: CASSGTGGEQFF. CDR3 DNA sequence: TGTGCCAGCAGTGGGACAGGCGGTGAGCAGTTCTTC.

The CDR3 here is CSARLPAGGGSEKLFF. CDR3 DNA sequence: TGCAGTGCTCGATTGCCCGCGGGGGGAGGGAGTGAAAAACTGTTTTTT. J is TRBJ1-4 and V is TRBV20-1; D perhaps matches TRBD1 (5 bases). Germline values: CDR1 DFQATT, CDR2 SNEGSKA (reference sequence). This CDR3 is built from 16 residues. The germline V and J ends were trimmed by 5 bases and 7 bases, with 23 bases remaining between them.

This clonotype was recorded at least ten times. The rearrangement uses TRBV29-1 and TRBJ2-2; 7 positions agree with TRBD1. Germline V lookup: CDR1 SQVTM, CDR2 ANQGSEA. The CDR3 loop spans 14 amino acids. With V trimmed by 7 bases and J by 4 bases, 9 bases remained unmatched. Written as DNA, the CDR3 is TGCAGCGCTACAGGGGACGGAGGCACCGGGGAGCTGTTTTTT. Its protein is CSATGDGGTGELFF.

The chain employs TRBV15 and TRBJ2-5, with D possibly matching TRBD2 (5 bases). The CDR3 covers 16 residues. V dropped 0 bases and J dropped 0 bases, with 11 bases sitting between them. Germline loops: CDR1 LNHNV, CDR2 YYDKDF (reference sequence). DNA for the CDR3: TGTGCCACCAGCAGAGATGGTGGGCGGGACCAAGAGACCCAGTACTTC. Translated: CATSRDGGRDQETQYF.

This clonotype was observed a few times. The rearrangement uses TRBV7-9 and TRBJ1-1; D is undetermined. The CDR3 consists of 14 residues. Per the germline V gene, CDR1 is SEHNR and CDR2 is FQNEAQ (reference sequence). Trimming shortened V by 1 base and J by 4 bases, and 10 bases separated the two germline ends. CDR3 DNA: TGTGCCAGCAGCTTAGGGTACATCTCCACTGAAGCTTTCTTT. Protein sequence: CASSLGYISTEAFF.

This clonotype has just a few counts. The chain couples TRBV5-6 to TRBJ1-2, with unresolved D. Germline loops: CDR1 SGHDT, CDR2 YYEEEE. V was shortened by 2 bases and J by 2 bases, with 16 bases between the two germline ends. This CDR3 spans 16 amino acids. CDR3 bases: TGTGCCAGCAGCTTACCAACCGGTACGGTGAACTATGGCTACACCTTC. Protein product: CASSLPTGTVNYGYTF. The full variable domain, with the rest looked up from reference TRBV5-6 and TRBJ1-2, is DAGVTQSPTHLIKTRGQQVTLRCSPKSGHDTVSWYQQALGQGPQFIFQYYEEEERQRGNFPDRFSGHQFPNYSSELNVNALLLGDSALYLCASSLPTGTVNYGYTFGSGTRLTVV.

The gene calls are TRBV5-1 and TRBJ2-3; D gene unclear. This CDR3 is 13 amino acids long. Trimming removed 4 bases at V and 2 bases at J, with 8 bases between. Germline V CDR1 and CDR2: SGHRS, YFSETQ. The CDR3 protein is CASSGVDTDTQYF. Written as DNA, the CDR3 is TGCGCCAGCAGCGGGGTCGACACAGATACGCAGTATTTT. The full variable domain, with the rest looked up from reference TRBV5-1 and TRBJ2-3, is KAGVTQTPRYLIKTRGQQVTLSCSPISGHRSVSWYQQTPGQGLQFLFEYFSETQRNKGNFPGRFSGRQFSNSRSEMNVSTLELGDSALYLCASSGVDTDTQYFGPGTRLTVL.

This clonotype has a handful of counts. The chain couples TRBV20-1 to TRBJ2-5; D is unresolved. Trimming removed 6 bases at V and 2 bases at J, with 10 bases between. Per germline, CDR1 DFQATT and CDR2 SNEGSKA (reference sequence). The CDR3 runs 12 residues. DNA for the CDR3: TGCAGTGCCTCACTGATTCAAGAGACCCAGTACTTC. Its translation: CSASLIQETQYF.

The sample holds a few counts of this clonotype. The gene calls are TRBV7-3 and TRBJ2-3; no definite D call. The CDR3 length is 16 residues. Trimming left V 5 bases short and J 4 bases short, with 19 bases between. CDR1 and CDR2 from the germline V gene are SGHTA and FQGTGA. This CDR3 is CASSRLGSLVSDTQYF. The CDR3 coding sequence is TGTGCCAGCAGCCGTCTAGGGTCCTTGGTGTCAGATACGCAGTATTTT.

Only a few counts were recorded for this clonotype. Here the CDR3 reads CASRSGLEAGETQYF. CDR3 nucleotide sequence: TGTGCCAGCAGATCCGGACTAGAAGCGGGAGAGACCCAGTACTTC. The rearrangement links TRBV5-4 to TRBJ2-5, with 7 bases fitting TRBD2. CDR3 length: 15 amino acids. The V gene end was trimmed by 5 bases and the J gene end by 4 bases; junction bases not matched to a gene: 11. The germline V gene encodes CDR1 SGHNT and CDR2 YYREEE (reference sequence). The variable domain in full, with the rest retrieved from reference TRBV5-4 and TRBJ2-5, is ETGVTQSPTHLIKTRGQQVTLRCSSQSGHNTVSWYQQALGQGPQFIFQYYREEENGRGNFPPRFSGLQFPNYSSELNVNALELDDSALYLCASRSGLEAGETQYFGPGTRLLVL.